One TCR beta chain is described in this entry. Antigen specificity is unknown. This specimen belongs to a study of blood T cells in healthy people across ages. It was with a sample-barcoded 5' primer and a J-beta primer mix that a second PCR of roughly 7 to 12 cycles was run. CDR3-containing paired-end reads numbered at least 2.5 million in each sample. TCRdb passed the 5' RACE reads through MiXCR, listing each CDR3 protein once. Among about 1.8 million distinct CDR3 sequences listed, approximately 50% were seen once. The study's findings and limits: Estimates of diversity drawn from one million T cells were considered underestimates.

All donors came from Russia, were Caucasian and healthy, and spanned ages roughly 6 to 95. With 8 bases removed from V and 2 bases from J, the gap between germline ends came to 21 bases. This CDR3 has 16 residues. Germline V gene data show CDR1 as MNHEY and CDR2 as SVGEGT. The receptor's source is a woman in her forties in good health. Sequencing was performed on blood. The chain joins TRBV6-2 or TRBV6-3 to TRBJ1-2; the D is unclear. DNA for the CDR3: TGTGCCAGCGGAGTTATCGGACCGGACGGGAACTATGGCTACACCTTC. Protein product: CASGVIGPDGNYGYTF.